The clone carrying this TCR beta chain was counted many times. The data were taken from a study of spatial heterogeneity in lung cancer. Noted time point: sample taken at primary tumor resection. The study sequenced unsorted whole RNA from tumor, nontumor lung or frozen PBMC. The approximately 69 donors had untreated early-stage non-small cell lung cancer. The library protocol tagged each TCR cDNA with a unique molecular identifier. MiXCR, applied by TCRdb to the 5' RACE reads, yields one record per CDR3 protein. The data show approximately 25,000 distinct CDR3 sequences, with 3% to 3.5% seen just once and more than 25% held by the top ten. The sequence derives from a female donor with early-stage non-small cell lung cancer. The sample consisted of PBMCs, taken at surgery.

In DNA, the CDR3 is TGCAGTGCTAGAGACACTAGCAATGAGCAGTTCTTC. Translation: CSARDTSNEQFF. The chain has TRBV20-1 and TRBJ2-1; D is possibly TRBD2 (5 bases). Germline V gene data show CDR1 as DFQATT and CDR2 as SNEGSKA (reference sequence). The ends were cut back, 0 bases at V and 6 bases at J, with 6 bases in the middle. The length of the CDR3 is 12 residues.